This T cell receptor (beta chain) was recorded in a study of post-analysis software for immune sequencing data. Regarding the study as a whole: When the samples were clustered directly with F measure, those that had been prepared in the same batch showed strong co-clustering. Significantly lower normalized Chao1 diversity was found in patients with multiple sclerosis relative to controls.

Concerning this clonotype itself: The antigen is undetermined.

Carried by the TCR beta cDNA libraries were unique molecular identifiers. TCRdb reanalysed the PCR reads using MiXCR and keeps one entry per CDR3 protein. The sample shows approximately 460,000 distinct CDR3 sequences, roughly 46% of them seen only once. The sequence was obtained from a girl aged 10 to 17 with multiple sclerosis. The sequenced material came from blood.

CDR3 nucleotide sequence: TGTGCCAGCTCCCAGGGACAGGGGGTTTCCTACGAGCAGTACTTC. Its protein is CASSQGQGVSYEQYF. The V gene is TRBV18, the J gene TRBJ2-7; TRBD1 agrees at 11 bases. Germline V gene sequence: CDR1 KGHSH, CDR2 LQKENI. Trimming cost V 6 bases and J 1 base; bases outside gene matches: 5. The CDR3 is 15 residues long.